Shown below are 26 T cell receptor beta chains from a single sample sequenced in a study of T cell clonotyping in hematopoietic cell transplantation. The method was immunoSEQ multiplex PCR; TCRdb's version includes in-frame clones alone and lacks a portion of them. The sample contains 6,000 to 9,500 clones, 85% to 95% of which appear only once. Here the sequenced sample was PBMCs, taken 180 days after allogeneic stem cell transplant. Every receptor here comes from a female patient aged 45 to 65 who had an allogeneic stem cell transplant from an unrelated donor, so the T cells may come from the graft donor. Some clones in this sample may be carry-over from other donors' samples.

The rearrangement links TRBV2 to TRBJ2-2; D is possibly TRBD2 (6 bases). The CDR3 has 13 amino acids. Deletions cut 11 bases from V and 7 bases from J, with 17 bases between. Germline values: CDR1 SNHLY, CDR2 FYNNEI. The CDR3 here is CASRRREVGELFF. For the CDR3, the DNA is TGTGCCTCCCGGCGGCGGGAAGTCGGGGAGCTGTTTTTT.

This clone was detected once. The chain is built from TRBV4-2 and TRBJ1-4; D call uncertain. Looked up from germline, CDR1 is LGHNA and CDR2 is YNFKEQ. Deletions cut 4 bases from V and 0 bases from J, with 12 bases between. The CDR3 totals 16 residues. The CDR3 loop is CASSLVELPTNEKLFF. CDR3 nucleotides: TGTGCCAGCAGCCTTGTGGAGCTGCCAACTAATGAAAAACTGTTTTTT.

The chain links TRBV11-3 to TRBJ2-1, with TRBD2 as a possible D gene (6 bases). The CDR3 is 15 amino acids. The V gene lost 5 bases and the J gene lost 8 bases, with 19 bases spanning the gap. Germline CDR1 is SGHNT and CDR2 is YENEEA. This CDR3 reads CASSPMSGDGYEQFF. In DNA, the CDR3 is TGTGCCAGCAGCCCGATGTCGGGAGACGGTTATGAGCAGTTCTTC. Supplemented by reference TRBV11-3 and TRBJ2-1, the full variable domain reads EAGVVQSPRYKIIEKKQPVAFWCNPISGHNTLYWYLQNLGQGPELLIRYENEEAVDDSQLPKDRFSAERLKGVDSTLKIQPAELGDSAVYLCASSPMSGDGYEQFFGPGTRLTVL.

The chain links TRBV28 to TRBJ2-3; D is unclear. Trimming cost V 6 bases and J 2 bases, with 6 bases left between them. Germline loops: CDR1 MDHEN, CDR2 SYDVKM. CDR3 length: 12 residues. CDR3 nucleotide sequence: TGTGCCAGCAGCCTCTTCACAGATACGCAGTATTTT. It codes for CASSLFTDTQYF. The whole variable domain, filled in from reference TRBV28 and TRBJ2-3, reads DVKVTQSSRYLVKRTGEKVFLECVQDMDHENMFWYRQDPGLGLRLIYFSYDVKMKEKGDIPEGYSVSREKKERFSLILESASTNQTSMYLCASSLFTDTQYFGPGTRLTVL.

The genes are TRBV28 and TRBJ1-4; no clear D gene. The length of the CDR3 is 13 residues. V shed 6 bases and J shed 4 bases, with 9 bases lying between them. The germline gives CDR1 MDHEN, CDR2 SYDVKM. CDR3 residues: CASSEGFNEKLFF. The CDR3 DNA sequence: TGTGCCAGCAGCGAGGGTTTTAATGAAAAACTGTTTTTT.

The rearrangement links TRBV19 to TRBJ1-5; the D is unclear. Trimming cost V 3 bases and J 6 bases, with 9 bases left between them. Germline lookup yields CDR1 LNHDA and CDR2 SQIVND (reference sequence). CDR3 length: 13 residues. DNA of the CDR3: TGTGCCAGTAGTATTGATCGGGGTCAGCCCCAGCATTTT. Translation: CASSIDRGQPQHF. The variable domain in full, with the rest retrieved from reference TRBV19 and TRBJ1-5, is DGGITQSPKYLFRKEGQNVTLSCEQNLNHDAMYWYRQDPGQGLRLIYYSQIVNDFQKGDIAEGYSVSREKKESFPLTVTSAQKNPTAFYLCASSIDRGQPQHFGDGTRLSIL.

The CDR3 here is CASSLETGHEKLFF. The CDR3 coding sequence is TGTGCCAGCAGCTTAGAGACAGGGCATGAAAAACTGTTTTTT. The genes are TRBV7-9 and TRBJ1-4; 7 nucleotides match TRBD1. Germline V CDR1 and CDR2: SEHNR, FQNEAQ (reference sequence). Unmatched junction bases numbered 2, after V lost 1 base and J lost 6 bases. CDR3 size: 14 residues.

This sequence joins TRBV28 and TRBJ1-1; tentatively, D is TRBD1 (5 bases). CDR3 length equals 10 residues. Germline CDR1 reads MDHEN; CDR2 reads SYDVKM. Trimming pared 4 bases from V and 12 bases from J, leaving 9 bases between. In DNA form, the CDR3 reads TGTGCCAGCAGTTACAGGCACACTTTCTTT. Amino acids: CASSYRHTFF.

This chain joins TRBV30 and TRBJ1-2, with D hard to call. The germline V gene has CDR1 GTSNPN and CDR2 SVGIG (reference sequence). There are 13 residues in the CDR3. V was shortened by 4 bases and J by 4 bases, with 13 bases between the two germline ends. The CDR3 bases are TGTGCCTGGACGGGCGGAGAATCCTATGGCTACACCTTC. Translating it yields CAWTGGESYGYTF.

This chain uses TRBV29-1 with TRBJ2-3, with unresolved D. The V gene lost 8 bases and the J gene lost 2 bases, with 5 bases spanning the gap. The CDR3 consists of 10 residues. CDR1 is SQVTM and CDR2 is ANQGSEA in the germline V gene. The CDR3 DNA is TGCAGCTCATTCACAGATACGCAGTATTTT. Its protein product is CSSFTDTQYF.

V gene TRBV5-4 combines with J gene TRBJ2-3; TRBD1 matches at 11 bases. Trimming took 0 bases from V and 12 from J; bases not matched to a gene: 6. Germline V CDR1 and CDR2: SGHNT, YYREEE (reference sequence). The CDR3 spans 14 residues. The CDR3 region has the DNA TGTGCCAGCAGCTTGGGGACAGGGGGCCGAATACAGTATTTT. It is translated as CASSLGTGGRIQYF.

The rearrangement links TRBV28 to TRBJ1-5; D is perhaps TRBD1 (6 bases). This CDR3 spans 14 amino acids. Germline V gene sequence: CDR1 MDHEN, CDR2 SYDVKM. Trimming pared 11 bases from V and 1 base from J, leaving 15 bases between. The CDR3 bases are TGTGCCGGGGGGCCAGGAGGGAGCAATCAGCCCCAGCATTTT. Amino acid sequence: CAGGPGGSNQPQHF.

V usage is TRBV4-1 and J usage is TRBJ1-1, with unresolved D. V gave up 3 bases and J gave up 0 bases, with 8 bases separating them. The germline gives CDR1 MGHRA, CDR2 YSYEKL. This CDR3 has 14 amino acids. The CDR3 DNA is TGCGCCAGCAGCCACAACCTTATGAACACTGAAGCTTTCTTT. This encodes CASSHNLMNTEAFF.

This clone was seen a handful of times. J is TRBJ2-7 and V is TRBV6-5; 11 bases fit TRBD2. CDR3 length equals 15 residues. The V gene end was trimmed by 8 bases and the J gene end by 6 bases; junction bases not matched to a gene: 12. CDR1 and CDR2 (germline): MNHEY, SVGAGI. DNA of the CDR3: TGTGCCAGCGGCCCATGGGCTAGCGGGAGGCCCGAGCAGTACTTC. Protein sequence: CASGPWASGRPEQYF.

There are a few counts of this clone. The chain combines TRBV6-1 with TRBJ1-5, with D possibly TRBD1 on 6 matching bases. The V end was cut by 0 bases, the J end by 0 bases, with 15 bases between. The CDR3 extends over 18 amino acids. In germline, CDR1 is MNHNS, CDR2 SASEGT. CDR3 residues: CASSEALDSLYSNQPQHF. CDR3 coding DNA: TGTGCCAGCAGTGAAGCCTTGGACAGCCTCTATAGCAATCAGCCCCAGCATTTT.

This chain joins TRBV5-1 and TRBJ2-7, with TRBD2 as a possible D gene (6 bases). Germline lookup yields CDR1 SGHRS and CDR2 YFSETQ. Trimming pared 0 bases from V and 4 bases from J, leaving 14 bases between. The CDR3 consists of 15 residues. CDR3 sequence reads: CASSLASLALYEQYF. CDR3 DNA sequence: TGCGCCAGCAGCTTGGCCTCCCTAGCGTTATACGAGCAGTACTTC.

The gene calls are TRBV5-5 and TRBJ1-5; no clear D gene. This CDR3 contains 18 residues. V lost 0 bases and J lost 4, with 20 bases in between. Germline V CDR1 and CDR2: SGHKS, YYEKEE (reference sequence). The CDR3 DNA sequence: TGTGCCAGCAGCTTGGCCGCGGGGTCGGCAGCACTAAATCAGCCCCAGCATTTT. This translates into CASSLAAGSAALNQPQHF.

The CDR3 reads CASSVGGRNYGYTF. The CDR3 DNA reads TGTGCCAGCAGCGTAGGGGGGAGGAACTATGGCTACACCTTC. The chain employs TRBV9 and TRBJ1-2; weak D call: TRBD1 (5 bases). The V gene lost 0 bases and the J gene lost 2 bases, with 8 bases spanning the gap. From germline, CDR1 is SGDLS and CDR2 YYNGEE. There are 14 residues in the CDR3.

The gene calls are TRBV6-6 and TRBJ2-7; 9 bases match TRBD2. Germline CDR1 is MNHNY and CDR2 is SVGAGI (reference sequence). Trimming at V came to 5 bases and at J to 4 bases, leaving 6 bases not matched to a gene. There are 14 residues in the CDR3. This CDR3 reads CASSHSGGPYEQYV. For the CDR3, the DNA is TGTGCCAGCAGTCATAGCGGGGGCCCATACGAGCAGTACGTC.

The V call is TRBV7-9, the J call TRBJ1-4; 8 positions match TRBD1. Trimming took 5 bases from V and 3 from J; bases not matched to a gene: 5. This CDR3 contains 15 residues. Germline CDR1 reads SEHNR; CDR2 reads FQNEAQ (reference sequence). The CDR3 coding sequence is TGTGCCAGCAGCCCGCAGGGGGCGCCTAATGAAAAACTGTTTTTT. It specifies CASSPQGAPNEKLFF.

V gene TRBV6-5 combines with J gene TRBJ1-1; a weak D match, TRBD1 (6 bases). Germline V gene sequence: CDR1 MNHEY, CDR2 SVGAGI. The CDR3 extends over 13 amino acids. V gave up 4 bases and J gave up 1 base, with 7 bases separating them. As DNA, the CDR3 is TGTGCCAGCAGTTCACAGGGGAACACTGAAGCTTTCTTT. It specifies CASSSQGNTEAFF.

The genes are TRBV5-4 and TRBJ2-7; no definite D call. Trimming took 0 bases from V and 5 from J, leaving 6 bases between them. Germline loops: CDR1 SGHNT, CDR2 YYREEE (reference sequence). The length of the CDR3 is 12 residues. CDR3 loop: CASSLVPNEQYF. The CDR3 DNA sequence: TGTGCCAGCAGCTTGGTCCCAAACGAGCAGTACTTC.

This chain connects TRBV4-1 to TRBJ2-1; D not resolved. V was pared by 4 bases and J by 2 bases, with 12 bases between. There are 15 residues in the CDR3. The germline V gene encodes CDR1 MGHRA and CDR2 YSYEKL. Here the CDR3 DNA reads TGCGCCAGCAGCCCGATTGTAGTAACCTACAATGAGCAGTTCTTC. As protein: CASSPIVVTYNEQFF.

The CDR3 DNA follows: TGTGCCAGCAGCTCGGGACTGTCGGGCTATGGCTACACCTTC. Protein product: CASSSGLSGYGYTF. The chain has TRBV11-2 and TRBJ1-2; D is possibly TRBD1 (5 bases). V was cut by 4 bases and J by 4 bases, with 13 bases left in between. The CDR3 totals 14 residues. Germline CDR1 is SGHAT and CDR2 is FQNNGV. The full variable domain, completed using reference TRBV11-2 and TRBJ1-2, is EAGVAQSPRYKIIEKRQSVAFWCNPISGHATLYWYQQILGQGPKLLIQFQNNGVVDDSQLPKDRFSAERLKGVDSTLKIQPAKLEDSAVYLCASSSGLSGYGYTFGSGTRLTVV.

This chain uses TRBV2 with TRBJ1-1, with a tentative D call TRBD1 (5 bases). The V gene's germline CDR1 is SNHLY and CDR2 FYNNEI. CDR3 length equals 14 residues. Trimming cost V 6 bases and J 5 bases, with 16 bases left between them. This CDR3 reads CASRSDSGGTEAFF. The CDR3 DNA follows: TGTGCCAGCAGATCTGACAGCGGCGGGACTGAAGCTTTCTTT.

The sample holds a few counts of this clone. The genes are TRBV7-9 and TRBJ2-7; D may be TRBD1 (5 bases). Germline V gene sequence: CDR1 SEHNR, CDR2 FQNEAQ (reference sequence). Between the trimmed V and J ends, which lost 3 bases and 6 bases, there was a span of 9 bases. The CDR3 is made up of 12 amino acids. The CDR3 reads CASSFSGSEQYV. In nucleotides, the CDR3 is TGTGCCAGCAGCTTCTCAGGGTCCGAGCAGTACGTC.